The 26 T cell receptor beta chains reported below all come from one sample, sequenced in a study of graft-versus-host responses after intestinal transplantation. TCRdb's table, derived via immunoSEQ multiplex PCR, lists solely in-frame clones and lacks some. The sample includes tens of thousands of clones, approximately 91% of them seen just once. To release intraepithelial and lamina propria lymphocytes, the graft tissue was processed. Specimen: ileum tissue, collected 350 to 400 days after transplant. The receptors shown here come from a human patient who received an intestinal transplant, so some T cells may come from the graft donor.

This clone was recorded only once. This chain uses TRBV6-1 with TRBJ2-5, with D possibly TRBD1 on 6 matching bases. Germline CDR1 and CDR2: MNHNS and SASEGT. V lost 6 bases and J lost 4, with 12 bases in between. The CDR3 is made up of 13 amino acids. CDR3 residues: CASRRGGAETQYF. In DNA, the CDR3 is TGTGCCAGCAGAAGAGGGGGTGCAGAGACCCAGTACTTC.

CDR3 bases: TGTGCCAGCAGCACCCGGGACAGGAAGAAGAACACCATATATTTT. It encodes CASSTRDRKKNTIYF. The chain uses TRBV11-3 and TRBJ1-3; 8 nucleotides align to TRBD1. There are 15 residues in the CDR3. V gave up 5 bases and J gave up 7 bases; unmatched junction bases: 10. From germline, CDR1 is SGHNT and CDR2 YENEEA.

The chain links TRBV2 to TRBJ2-5; 9 nucleotides agree with TRBD2. This CDR3 region has 14 residues. Germline CDR1 reads SNHLY; CDR2 reads FYNNEI. The junction had 8 bases not matched to a gene; V was cut back by 4 bases and J by 8 bases. CDR3 loop: CASSVAGGVSTQYF. The CDR3 nucleotides are TGTGCCAGCAGTGTGGCGGGGGGGGTAAGCACCCAGTACTTC.

The sample holds a few counts of this clone. V gene TRBV6-5 combines with J gene TRBJ2-1, with D hard to call. The CDR3 runs 15 residues. The V end lost 2 bases, the J end lost 4 bases, and 12 bases lay between the germline ends. The germline V gene has CDR1 MNHEY and CDR2 SVGAGI. Here the CDR3 reads CASSYGGNPYNEQFF. As DNA, the CDR3 is TGTGCCAGCAGTTACGGTGGGAATCCTTACAATGAGCAGTTCTTC.

This chain joins TRBV16 and TRBJ1-1, with a tentative D call TRBD1 (5 bases). Germline CDR1 is KGHSY and CDR2 is FQNENV. V lost 4 bases and J lost 4, with 16 bases in between. The CDR3 totals 15 residues. CDR3 coding DNA: TGTGCCAGCAGCCCCTCGTCGGGGGGTTTCACTGAAGCTTTCTTT. Protein product: CASSPSSGGFTEAFF.

This clone was seen a few times. This rearrangement joins TRBV6-1 to TRBJ2-7, with TRBD2 identical over 7 bases. The CDR3 consists of 16 residues. The J segment lost 1 base and the V segment lost 1 base, leaving 7 bases of the junction unmatched. Germline-derived CDR1 and CDR2 are MNHNS and SASEGT. CDR3 sequence: CASSEEGWEGSYEQYF. The CDR3 DNA follows: TGTGCCAGCAGTGAAGAAGGGTGGGAGGGTTCCTACGAGCAGTACTTC.

The chain joins TRBV6-1 to TRBJ1-3; possibly TRBD1 for D (6 bases). The CDR3 loop spans 17 amino acids. V lost 2 bases and J 4 bases, leaving 18 bases between the germline ends. CDR1 and CDR2 from the germline V gene are MNHNS and SASEGT. The chain's CDR3 is CASSEIGGLTGGNTIYF. The CDR3 nucleotides are TGTGCCAGCAGTGAAATAGGGGGGCTGACCGGAGGAAACACCATATATTTT.

The chain couples TRBV2 to TRBJ1-6; D gene uncertain. With 3 bases removed from V and 9 bases from J, the gap between germline ends came to 12 bases. The CDR3 totals 14 residues. Germline lookup yields CDR1 SNHLY and CDR2 FYNNEI. The CDR3 DNA reads TGTGCCAGCAGTGAGGTGACATTACCTTCACCCCTCCACTTT. This encodes CASSEVTLPSPLHF.

The chain combines TRBV13 with TRBJ2-1; 8 bases are shared with TRBD1. CDR3 length equals 15 residues. The V gene end was trimmed by 4 bases and the J gene end by 2 bases; junction bases not matched to a gene: 4. From germline, CDR1 is PRHDT and CDR2 FYEKMQ (reference sequence). CDR3 region: CASSSVRGPYNEQFF. DNA for the CDR3: TGTGCCAGCAGCTCGGTCAGGGGGCCCTACAATGAGCAGTTCTTC.

This clone was counted a single time. The J gene is TRBJ2-5, the V gene TRBV6-5; D may be TRBD1 (5 bases). Gene TRBJ2-7 matches the end of the DNA better, so the J call may be wrong. The CDR3 totals 14 residues. Germline CDR1 is MNHEY and CDR2 is SVGAGI. The CDR3 sequence is CASSPNPGPYEQYF. CDR3 nucleotides: TGTGCCAGCAGTCCTAACCCAGGGCCCTACGAGCAGTACTTC.

This chain joins TRBV28 and TRBJ2-7, with D possibly matching TRBD2 (5 bases). The germline V gene encodes CDR1 MDHEN and CDR2 SYDVKM. V gave up 6 bases and J gave up 1 base, with 10 bases separating them. The CDR3 is made up of 13 amino acids. The CDR3, as DNA: TGTGCCAGCAGCCCCGGGGATTCCTACGAGCAGTACTTC. Translated, it gives CASSPGDSYEQYF.

The rearrangement joins TRBV5-4 to TRBJ2-7; 7 nucleotides line up with TRBD1. The trim removed 3 bases at V and 4 bases at J, leaving 7 bases unmatched. The CDR3 sequence is 14 residues long. CDR1 is SGHNT and CDR2 is YYREEE in the germline V gene (reference sequence). CDR3 sequence: CASSSAGTDYEQYF. In nucleotides, the CDR3 is TGTGCCAGCAGCTCCGCCGGGACAGATTACGAGCAGTACTTC.

The chain links TRBV27 to TRBJ2-7; D may be TRBD1 (6 bases). Trimming cost V 3 bases and J 2 bases, with 11 bases left between them. CDR1 is MNHEY and CDR2 is SMNVEV in the germline V gene (reference sequence). This CDR3 contains 14 residues. This chain's CDR3 is CASSLVDRPYEQYF. The CDR3 bases are TGTGCCAGCAGTTTGGTCGACAGGCCCTACGAGCAGTACTTC.

This clone was seen a handful of times. A junction end diverges from the germline sequence, so it may reflect a read error. The rearrangement joins TRBV6-1 to TRBJ1-2; the D gene is possibly TRBD1 (6 bases). There are 14 residues in the CDR3. The germline CDR1 and CDR2 sequences are MNHNS and SASEGT. The CDR3 coding sequence is TGTGCCAGCAGTTCAAGGGGGTTGATGTATGGCTACACCTTT. Translation: CASSSRGLMYGYTF.

This chain uses TRBV5-6 with TRBJ2-5; TRBD2 agrees at 13 bases. Germline V gene lookup returns CDR1 SGHDT and CDR2 YYEEEE. With V trimmed by 1 base and J by 0 bases, 3 bases remained unmatched. This CDR3 region has 17 residues. The CDR3 DNA is TGTGCCAGCAGCTTGCAACTAGCGGGGGGGTACCAAGAGACCCAGTACTTC. Translating gives CASSLQLAGGYQETQYF.

V is TRBV27 and J is TRBJ2-5; TRBD2 is a possible D gene (6 bases). This CDR3 region has 18 residues. Germline assignment: CDR1 MNHEY and CDR2 SMNVEV (reference sequence). V lost 0 bases and J 5 bases, leaving 22 bases between the germline ends. The CDR3 spells CASSLSLITCGNTETQYF. In nucleotides, the CDR3 is TGTGCCAGCAGTTTATCACTAATTACATGCGGGAATACGGAGACCCAGTACTTC.

The rearrangement uses TRBV13 and TRBJ1-2, with D perhaps TRBD1 (5 bases). V dropped 5 bases and J dropped 4 bases, with 14 bases sitting between them. This CDR3 contains 14 residues. Germline V gives CDR1 PRHDT, CDR2 FYEKMQ (reference sequence). As DNA, the CDR3 is TGTGCCAGCAGCCTCGGGACGGCATCCTATGGCTACACCTTC. Its protein product is CASSLGTASYGYTF.

This rearrangement joins TRBV27 to TRBJ1-1; TRBD1 agrees at 7 bases. The germline gives CDR1 MNHEY, CDR2 SMNVEV (reference sequence). The V gene end was trimmed by 3 bases and the J gene end by 2 bases; junction bases not matched to a gene: 3. CDR3 length equals 14 residues. CDR3 DNA: TGTGCCAGCAGTTTTGGGACAGACAACACTGAAGCTTTCTTT. It translates to CASSFGTDNTEAFF.

This clone was counted a single time. The chain couples TRBV18 to TRBJ2-1, with a weak D call TRBD2 (5 bases). This CDR3 has 13 amino acids. Deletions cut 5 bases from V and 6 bases from J, with 11 bases between. In germline, CDR1 is KGHSH, CDR2 LQKENI. Written as DNA, the CDR3 is TGTGCCAGCTCATCGGCGCTAGCCAATGAGCAGTTCTTC. This encodes CASSSALANEQFF.

This rearrangement joins TRBV6-1 to TRBJ1-6, with 10 positions matching TRBD1. The CDR3 loop spans 14 amino acids. Germline CDR1 MNHNS, CDR2 SASEGT. Trimming at V came to 4 bases and at J to 10 bases, leaving 4 bases not matched to a gene. CDR3 sequence: CASSAGTGVSPLHF. Here the CDR3 DNA reads TGTGCCAGCAGTGCCGGGACAGGGGTGTCACCCCTCCACTTT.

V and J are TRBV7-2 and TRBJ2-1; TRBD1 matches at 9 bases. V lost 1 base to trimming and J lost 5 bases; unmatched junction nucleotides: 6. CDR3 length: 16 amino acids. CDR1 and CDR2 (germline): SGHTA, FQGNSA. CDR3 nucleotide sequence: TGTGCCAGCAGCTTAGTAGGGACAGGGATGAACAATGAGCAGTTCTTC. It yields the protein CASSLVGTGMNNEQFF.

CDR3 residues: CASSSRDPQETQYF. The CDR3 nucleotides read TGTGCCAGCAGCAGCAGGGATCCCCAAGAGACCCAGTACTTC. The V call is TRBV21-1, the J call TRBJ2-5; the D call in the table, TRBD1, was not verified against the DNA. TRBV21-1 is shown as a pseudogene. There are 14 residues in the CDR3.

The chain carries TRBV15 and TRBJ1-5, with 8 positions matching TRBD1. Germline-derived CDR1 and CDR2 are LNHNV and YYDKDF (reference sequence). This CDR3 region has 17 residues. V lost 0 bases and J lost 7; bases outside the gene matches: 11. The CDR3 region is CATSRDLGTGGEQPQHF. For the CDR3, the DNA is TGTGCCACCAGCAGAGATTTAGGAACAGGGGGAGAGCAGCCCCAGCATTTT.

The chain uses TRBV1 and TRBJ2-5; TRBD1 was called by the table and not checked on the DNA. TRBV1 is an annotated pseudogene. The CDR3 loop spans 16 amino acids. CDR3 in DNA: TGCACCAGCAGCCAAGATTCGGTCGGAAAGGGGGAGACCCAGTACTTC. It specifies CTSSQDSVGKGETQYF.

This clone was observed a single time. The chain combines TRBV6-5 with TRBJ2-7; 9 nucleotides match TRBD2. The CDR3 has 15 amino acids. In germline, CDR1 is MNHEY, CDR2 SVGAGI. V was pared by 1 base and J by 6 bases, with 7 bases of the junction left unmatched. In DNA form, the CDR3 reads TGTGCCAGCAGTTACTTCGGCGGGAGGGTGACCGAGCAGTACTTC. This codes for CASSYFGGRVTEQYF.

This clone occurred a few times. The chain recombines TRBV7-7 with TRBJ2-3; D uncertain. Germline V gives CDR1 SSHAT, CDR2 FNYEAQ (reference sequence). Between the trimmed V and J ends, which lost 3 bases and 3 bases, there was a span of 10 bases. There are 14 residues in the CDR3. The CDR3 is CASSLLGPTDTQYF. The DNA of the CDR3 is TGTGCCAGCAGCTTGTTGGGCCCAACAGATACGCAGTATTTT. The whole variable domain, filled in from reference TRBV7-7 and TRBJ2-3, reads GAGVSQSPRYKVTKRGQDVTLRCDPISSHATLYWYQQALGQGPEFLTYFNYEAQPDKSGLPSDRFSAERPEGSISTLTIQRTEQRDSAMYRCASSLLGPTDTQYFGPGTRLTVL.